Listed below are T cell receptor beta chains from one sample, sequenced in a study of T cells after yellow fever vaccination. MiXCR was run by TCRdb on the 5' RACE reads, yielding one entry per CDR3 protein. The repertoire includes a few hundred thousand distinct CDR3 sequences, around 8.1% of them detected once, and roughly a sixth sits in the top ten. This material consisted of PBMCs, taken about 49 days after the first yellow fever vaccination. These receptors were collected from a man aged 18 to 30 who received the YFV17D yellow fever vaccine. Both conserved end residues are part of each CDR3. Fields, in order: J gene, V gene, D gene, clone size, CDR3 protein, CDR3 DNA. D genes are given only for firm matches. For some rows the clone size is stated as once, few or many, or as a class when expanded; others skip it.

TRBJ2-1 | TRBV6-1 | . | few | CASSSARPTHNEQFF | TGTGCCAGCAGTAGTGCTCGGCCAACCCACAATGAGCAGTTCTTC
TRBJ2-1 | TRBV5-6 | . | . | CAMGPGRRHNEQFF | TGTGCCATGGGCCCCGGGCGCCGGCACAATGAGCAGTTCTTC
TRBJ1-1 | TRBV6-5 | . | few | CASSFVTPGTVNTEAFF | TGTGCCAGCAGTTTCGTCACCCCCGGGACGGTGAACACTGAAGCTTTCTTT
TRBJ1-1 | TRBV6-1 | TRBD1 | few | CASSELDRTSEAFF | TGTGCCAGCAGTGAATTGGACAGGACGAGTGAAGCTTTCTTT
TRBJ2-1 | TRBV18 | TRBD2 | many | CASSPIAGTYNEQFF | TGTGCCAGCTCACCAATAGCGGGGACGTACAATGAGCAGTTCTTC
TRBJ1-3 | TRBV12-3/TRBV12-4 | . | many | CASTPGLSGNTIYF | TGTGCCAGCACCCCGGGCCTCTCTGGAAACACCATATATTTT
TRBJ1-6 | TRBV11-2 | . | few | CASSFDTYSPLHF | TGTGCCAGCAGCTTTGATACCTATTCACCCCTCCACTTT
TRBJ2-2 | TRBV5-4 | . | few | CASQLQGTGELFF | TGTGCCTCCCAACTCCAGGGCACCGGGGAGCTGTTTTTT
TRBJ2-3 | TRBV25-1 | . | few | CASSEFTDTQYF | TGTGCCAGCAGTGAATTCACAGATACGCAGTATTTT
TRBJ1-6 | TRBV4-1 | TRBD1 | few | CASSQGGQGESYNSPLHF | TGCGCCAGCAGCCAAGGAGGACAGGGAGAGTCCTATAATTCACCCCTCCACTTT
TRBJ2-4 | TRBV19 | . | few | CASSIMGTRGPKNIQYF | TGTGCCAGTAGTATAATGGGGACACGAGGGCCCAAAAACATTCAGTACTTC
TRBJ1-3 | TRBV1 | . | . | CTSSHPPGGGAASGNTIYF | TGCACCAGCAGCCATCCCCCTGGCGGGGGGGCTGCCTCTGGAAACACCATATATTTT
TRBJ2-3 | TRBV18 | . | . | CASSPPNGEKDTQYF | TGTGCCAGCTCACCACCGAACGGGGAGAAAGATACGCAGTATTTT
TRBJ1-1 | TRBV20-1 | . | . | CSATTISGATEAFF | TGCAGTGCCACGACAATATCGGGGGCCACTGAAGCTTTCTTT
TRBJ2-2 | TRBV12-3/TRBV12-4 | . | . | CASSPPRWSSNTGELFF | TGTGCCAGCAGTCCCCCAAGGTGGAGCTCGAACACCGGGGAGCTGTTTTTT
TRBJ1-1 | TRBV7-2 | . | many | CASILVWGLGTEAFF | TGTGCCAGCATCCTGGTTTGGGGGCTCGGCACTGAAGCTTTCTTT
TRBJ1-1 | TRBV7-2 | . | . | CASSLAGGAFF | TGTGCCAGCAGCTTAGCAGGGGGAGCTTTCTTT
TRBJ2-2 | TRBV4-3 | TRBD2 | many | CASSQAGRGGRSGELFF | TGCGCCAGCAGCCAAGCCGGGCGGGGGGGCCGGTCCGGGGAGCTGTTTTTT
TRBJ2-5 | TRBV7-9 | TRBD2 | few | CASSLVASGGKETQYF | TGTGCCAGCAGCTTAGTGGCTAGCGGGGGAAAAGAGACCCAGTACTTC
TRBJ2-7 | TRBV6-5 | . | few | CASSYSGDSSYEQYF | TGTGCCAGCAGTTACTCTGGGGATTCTTCCTACGAGCAGTACTTC
TRBJ2-6 | TRBV7-2 | . | few | CASSPATGANVLTF | TGTGCCAGCAGCCCGGCGACTGGGGCCAACGTCCTGACTTTC
TRBJ1-1 | TRBV4-3 | . | few | CASSQDQVRGWMNTEAFF | TGCGCCAGCAGCCAAGATCAAGTCCGGGGGTGGATGAACACTGAAGCTTTCTTT
TRBJ1-6 | TRBV5-1 | TRBD1 | few | CASRPGQGSPPLHF | TGCGCCAGCAGACCGGGACAGGGTTCGCCACCCCTCCACTTT
TRBJ1-1 | TRBV5-4 | . | few | CASTNRGNTEAFF | TGTGCCAGCACCAACCGGGGGAACACTGAAGCTTTCTTT
TRBJ2-2 | TRBV6-2/TRBV6-3 | TRBD1 | . | CASRQTGTGELFF | TGTGCCAGCAGACAGACAGGGACCGGGGAGCTGTTTTTT
TRBJ1-1 | TRBV29-1 | . | few | CSVVRTPWAGTEAFF | TGCAGCGTTGTGAGGACCCCATGGGCGGGCACTGAAGCTTTCTTT
TRBJ2-1 | TRBV10-1 | . | . | CASSAGANNEQFF | TGCGCCAGCAGTGCCGGGGCCAACAATGAGCAGTTCTTC
TRBJ2-1 | TRBV12-3/TRBV12-4 | . | . | CASSLTGSGEQFF | TGTGCCAGCAGCCTCACCGGTAGTGGTGAGCAGTTCTTC
TRBJ1-6 | TRBV6-1 | . | few | CASSTTASPSPLHF | TGTGCCAGCAGCACGACAGCAAGTCCCTCACCCCTCCACTTT
TRBJ1-2 | TRBV5-1 | . | . | CASSPDSLYYGYTF | TGCGCCAGCAGCCCTGACAGTTTATACTATGGCTACACCTTC
TRBJ2-1 | TRBV4-3 | TRBD1 | few | CASSQVLTRGQEQFF | TGCGCCAGCAGCCAAGTCCTTACCAGGGGGCAAGAGCAGTTCTTC
TRBJ1-2 | TRBV4-2 | TRBD1 | few | CASSQDYRGGQGYGYTF | TGTGCCAGCAGCCAAGATTATCGGGGGGGACAGGGGTATGGCTACACCTTC
TRBJ1-1 | TRBV6-1 | . | few | CASSAMKILNTEAFF | TGTGCCAGCAGTGCCATGAAGATCTTGAACACTGAAGCTTTCTTT
TRBJ2-1 | TRBV5-6 | . | . | CASSTVTGYHEQFF | TGTGCCAGCAGCACAGTTACAGGGTACCATGAGCAGTTCTTC